Reported below is one T cell receptor (beta chain). What it binds is unknown. A 5'RACE reaction primed in the constant segment made cDNA libraries of TCR alpha and TCR beta, and these carried sample barcodes and UMIs. TCRdb redid the calling of the 5' RACE reads with MiXCR, one entry per CDR3 protein. This table has over 300,000 distinct CDR3 sequences, approximately 22% appearing once. The data originate from a study of T-cell memory formation after mild COVID-19. Background on the study: TCR clusters were largely donor specific.

Overall study results and limits: What remained unconfirmed was the SARS-CoV-2 specificity of second-wave clones peaking on day 37. Researchers report contracting CD4+ clones mostly in CM and EM, with CD8+ clones in EMRA.

CDR3 length: 11 amino acids. With 3 bases removed from V and 8 bases from J, the gap between germline ends came to 5 bases. Germline CDR1 reads MGHRA; CDR2 reads YSYEKL. The source of this sequence is a young man who had mild COVID-19 (a few samples of this study predate the infection). Cell type and time point are not known. J is TRBJ2-1 and V is TRBV4-1; D call uncertain. The sample consisted of PBMCs or a T cell subset sorted from them (not recorded which). CDR3 amino acids: CASSQQDEQFF. The DNA of the CDR3 is TGCGCCAGCAGCCAGCAGGATGAGCAGTTCTTC.